This is a list of T cell receptor beta chains from one sample in a study of blood T cell repertoires in COVID-19. TCRdb's table, derived via immunoSEQ multiplex PCR, lists solely in-frame clones and lacks some. The sample has about 83,000 clones; approximately 86% are singletons. Sequencing was carried out using peripheral blood. All receptors come from a woman older than 75 in a cohort sampled during active or convalescent COVID-19. Each CDR3 is given with its conserved first and last residue. The order of the fields is D gene, V gene, J gene, CDR3 protein. A D gene is named only where the DNA matches it firmly.

d_call: TRBD1; v_call: TRBV14; j_call: TRBJ1-1; cdr3_aa: CASSQARTGKKNTEAFF
d_call: NA; v_call: TRBV6-5; j_call: TRBJ2-2; cdr3_aa: CASKRGGEGAGELFF
d_call: TRBD2; v_call: TRBV10-2; j_call: TRBJ2-1; cdr3_aa: CASSATSGRNEQFF
d_call: TRBD1; v_call: TRBV18; j_call: TRBJ1-1; cdr3_aa: CASSPRTDRRNTEAFF
d_call: NA; v_call: TRBV3-1/TRBV3-2; j_call: TRBJ2-7; cdr3_aa: CASSQVRSEQYF
d_call: NA; v_call: TRBV5-5; j_call: TRBJ2-3; cdr3_aa: CASSFQDSTDTQYF
d_call: TRBD2; v_call: TRBV28; j_call: TRBJ2-3; cdr3_aa: CASSYAGTSGRARDTQYF
d_call: NA; v_call: TRBV5-6; j_call: TRBJ1-1; cdr3_aa: CASSLGAVLINTEAFF
d_call: NA; v_call: TRBV9; j_call: TRBJ1-1; cdr3_aa: CASSPHGGLFTEAFF
d_call: NA; v_call: TRBV2; j_call: TRBJ1-6; cdr3_aa: CASNPLGLNNSPLHF
d_call: TRBD2; v_call: TRBV30; j_call: TRBJ2-1; cdr3_aa: CAFTGRATYNEQFF
d_call: TRBD1; v_call: TRBV24-1; j_call: TRBJ2-6; cdr3_aa: CATSDVPGQGSSTGANVLTF
d_call: NA; v_call: TRBV19; j_call: TRBJ2-6; cdr3_aa: CASSVQGSGANVLTF
d_call: TRBD1; v_call: TRBV5-8; j_call: TRBJ1-5; cdr3_aa: CASSLARGTVNQPQHF
d_call: NA; v_call: TRBV2; j_call: TRBJ1-2; cdr3_aa: CASSEQRSYGYTF
d_call: TRBD2; v_call: TRBV5-1; j_call: TRBJ2-2; cdr3_aa: CASSLASSGRVTGELFF
d_call: NA; v_call: TRBV6-5; j_call: TRBJ2-5; cdr3_aa: CASSALQGGQETQYF
d_call: TRBD1; v_call: TRBV6-5; j_call: TRBJ2-5; cdr3_aa: CASSGQGSRETQYF
d_call: NA; v_call: TRBV3-1/TRBV3-2; j_call: TRBJ1-1; cdr3_aa: CASSPDPVYRVRTEAFF
d_call: TRBD1; v_call: TRBV7-3; j_call: TRBJ2-5; cdr3_aa: CASSLWRQGGQETQYF
d_call: NA; v_call: TRBV7-9; j_call: TRBJ2-2; cdr3_aa: CASSLSQINTGELFF
d_call: TRBD1; v_call: TRBV2; j_call: TRBJ1-2; cdr3_aa: CASRDRGYGYTF
d_call: TRBD1; v_call: TRBV28; j_call: TRBJ1-4; cdr3_aa: CASSVSGGRGEKLFF
d_call: NA; v_call: TRBV28; j_call: TRBJ1-2; cdr3_aa: CASSPPPGVGYTF
d_call: TRBD2; v_call: TRBV19; j_call: TRBJ2-7; cdr3_aa: CASSPRPQRGQTYEQYF
d_call: NA; v_call: TRBV11-2; j_call: TRBJ1-1; cdr3_aa: CASRLSPGGNTEAFF
d_call: TRBD2; v_call: TRBV24-1; j_call: TRBJ2-5; cdr3_aa: CATSDPGLASETQYF
d_call: NA; v_call: TRBV1; j_call: TRBJ1-1; cdr3_aa: CTSSQDLWVGTGMNTEAFF
d_call: NA; v_call: TRBV6-5; j_call: TRBJ1-2; cdr3_aa: CASSLSFDSNYGYTF
d_call: NA; v_call: TRBV28; j_call: TRBJ1-3; cdr3_aa: CASSSTGSGNTIYF
d_call: TRBD2; v_call: TRBV7-9; j_call: TRBJ2-5; cdr3_aa: CASSWSSGRQETQYF
d_call: TRBD1; v_call: TRBV3-1/TRBV3-2; j_call: TRBJ1-5; cdr3_aa: CASSGSGGQPQHF
d_call: NA; v_call: TRBV16; j_call: TRBJ1-2; cdr3_aa: CASSPQEYYGYTF
d_call: TRBD2; v_call: TRBV9; j_call: TRBJ2-3; cdr3_aa: CASSVAEGGGLATTDTQYF
d_call: NA; v_call: TRBV6-1; j_call: TRBJ1-5; cdr3_aa: CASSEGRPQHF
d_call: TRBD2; v_call: TRBV5-6; j_call: TRBJ2-1; cdr3_aa: CASSLSSGRAEFF
d_call: TRBD2; v_call: TRBV29-1; j_call: TRBJ2-7; cdr3_aa: CSVGSSGRAGEVGEQYF
d_call: NA; v_call: TRBV9; j_call: TRBJ1-6; cdr3_aa: CASSVGENSPLHF
d_call: NA; v_call: TRBV10-3; j_call: TRBJ1-2; cdr3_aa: CASSAGLANYGYTF
d_call: TRBD2; v_call: TRBV7-6; j_call: TRBJ2-2; cdr3_aa: CASSLMAGGETGELFF
d_call: TRBD1; v_call: TRBV29-1; j_call: TRBJ1-1; cdr3_aa: CSAPGQGTLGAEAFF
d_call: NA; v_call: TRBV5-8; j_call: TRBJ1-5; cdr3_aa: CASSPSRGSSNQPQHF
d_call: TRBD1; v_call: TRBV6-5; j_call: TRBJ1-3; cdr3_aa: CASTAPGGSGNTIYF
d_call: TRBD1; v_call: TRBV2; j_call: TRBJ2-2; cdr3_aa: CASRETGVATTGELFF
d_call: TRBD1; v_call: TRBV29-1; j_call: TRBJ1-1; cdr3_aa: CSADRGWTEAFF
d_call: NA; v_call: TRBV29-1; j_call: TRBJ1-1; cdr3_aa: CSVARRNTEAFF